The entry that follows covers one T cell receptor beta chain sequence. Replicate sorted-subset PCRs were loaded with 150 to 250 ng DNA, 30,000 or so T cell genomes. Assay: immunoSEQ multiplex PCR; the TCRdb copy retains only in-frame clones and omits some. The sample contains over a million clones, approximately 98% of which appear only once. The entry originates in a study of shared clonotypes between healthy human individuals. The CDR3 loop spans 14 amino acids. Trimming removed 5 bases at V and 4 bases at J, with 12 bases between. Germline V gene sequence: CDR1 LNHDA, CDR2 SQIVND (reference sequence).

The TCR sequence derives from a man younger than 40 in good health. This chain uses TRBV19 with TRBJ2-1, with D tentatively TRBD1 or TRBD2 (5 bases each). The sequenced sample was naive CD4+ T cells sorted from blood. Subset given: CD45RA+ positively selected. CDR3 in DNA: TGTGCCAGTAGTCCCGGGGCTACGTACAATGAGCAGTTCTTC. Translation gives CASSPGATYNEQFF.